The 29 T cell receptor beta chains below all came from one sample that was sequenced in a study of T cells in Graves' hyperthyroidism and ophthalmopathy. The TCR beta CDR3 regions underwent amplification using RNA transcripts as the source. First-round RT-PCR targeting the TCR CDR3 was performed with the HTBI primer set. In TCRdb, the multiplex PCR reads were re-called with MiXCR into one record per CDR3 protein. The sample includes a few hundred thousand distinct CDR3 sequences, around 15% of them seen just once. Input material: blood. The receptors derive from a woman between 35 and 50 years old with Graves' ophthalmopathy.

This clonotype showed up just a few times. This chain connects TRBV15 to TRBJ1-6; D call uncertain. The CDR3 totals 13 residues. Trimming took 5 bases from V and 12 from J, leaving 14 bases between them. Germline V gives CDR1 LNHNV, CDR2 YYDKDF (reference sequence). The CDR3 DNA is TGTGCCACCAGCGGAAGTTCCGGGGAACCCCTCCACTTT. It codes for CATSGSSGEPLHF.

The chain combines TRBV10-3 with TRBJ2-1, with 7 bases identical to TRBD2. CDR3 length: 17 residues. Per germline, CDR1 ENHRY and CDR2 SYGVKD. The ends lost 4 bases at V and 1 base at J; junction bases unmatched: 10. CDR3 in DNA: TGTGCCATCAGTGGCCTAGGGAGGGTCGGGTCCTACAATGAGCAGTTCTTC. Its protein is CAISGLGRVGSYNEQFF.

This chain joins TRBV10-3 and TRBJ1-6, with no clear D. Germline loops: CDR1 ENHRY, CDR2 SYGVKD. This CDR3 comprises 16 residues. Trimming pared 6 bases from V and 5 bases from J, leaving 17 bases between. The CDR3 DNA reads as TGTGCCATCAGCATTGGGCCGACGAGTAATAATTCACCCCTCCACTTT. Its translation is CAISIGPTSNNSPLHF.

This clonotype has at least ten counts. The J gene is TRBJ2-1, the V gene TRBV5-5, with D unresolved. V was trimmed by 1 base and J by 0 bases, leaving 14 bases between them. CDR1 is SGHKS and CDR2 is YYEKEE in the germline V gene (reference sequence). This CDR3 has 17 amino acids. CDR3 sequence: CASSLLSGVSSYNEQFF. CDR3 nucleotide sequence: TGTGCCAGCAGCTTGCTCTCGGGCGTTAGCTCCTACAATGAGCAGTTCTTC.

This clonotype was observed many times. This chain's CDR3 is CASSISGPETQYF. CDR3 nucleotide sequence: TGTGCCAGCAGCATTAGCGGCCCCGAGACCCAGTACTTC. The chain combines TRBV7-8 with TRBJ2-5; D perhaps matches TRBD2 (6 bases). There are 13 residues in the CDR3. V dropped 5 bases and J dropped 5 bases, with 12 bases sitting between them. Germline V lookup: CDR1 SGHVS, CDR2 FQNEAQ. The entire variable domain, with the rest obtained from reference TRBV7-8 and TRBJ2-5, is as follows: GAGVSQSPRYKVAKRGQDVALRCDPISGHVSLFWYQQALGQGPEFLTYFQNEAQLDKSGLPSDRFFAERPEGSVSTLKIQRTQQEDSAVYLCASSISGPETQYFGPGTRLLVL.

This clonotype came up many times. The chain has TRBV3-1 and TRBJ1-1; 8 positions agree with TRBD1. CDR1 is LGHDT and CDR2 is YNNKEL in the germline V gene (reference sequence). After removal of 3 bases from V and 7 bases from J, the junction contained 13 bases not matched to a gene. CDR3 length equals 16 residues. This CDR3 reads CASSQGHVRGQGEAFF. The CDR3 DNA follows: TGTGCCAGCAGCCAGGGTCACGTCAGGGGGCAGGGTGAAGCTTTCTTT.

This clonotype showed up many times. CDR3 nucleotide sequence: TGTGCCATCAGTGAACAGGGCCCTGGAACTGAAGCTTTCTTT. Protein product: CAISEQGPGTEAFF. This rearrangement joins TRBV10-3 to TRBJ1-1; D is perhaps TRBD1 (6 bases). Between the trimmed V and J ends, which lost 3 bases and 5 bases, there was a span of 13 bases. This CDR3 contains 14 residues. Per germline, CDR1 ENHRY and CDR2 SYGVKD.

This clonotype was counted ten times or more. The CDR3 reads CASSYGGWGRNTEAFF. CDR3 nucleotide sequence: TGTGCCAGCAGCTATGGGGGGTGGGGACGGAACACTGAAGCTTTCTTT. The V call is TRBV12-3 or TRBV12-4, the J call TRBJ1-1; TRBD1 might be the D (5 bases). The CDR3 has 16 amino acids. Deletions cut 6 bases from V and 1 base from J, with 18 bases between.

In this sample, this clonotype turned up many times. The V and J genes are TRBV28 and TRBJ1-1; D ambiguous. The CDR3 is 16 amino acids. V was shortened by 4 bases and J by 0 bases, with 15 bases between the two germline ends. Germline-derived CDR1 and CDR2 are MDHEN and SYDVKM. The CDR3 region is CASSSTSQVLNTEAFF. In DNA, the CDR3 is TGTGCCAGCAGTTCAACCTCACAAGTCCTGAACACTGAAGCTTTCTTT.

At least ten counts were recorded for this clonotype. CDR3 DNA: TGTGCCAGCAGTTTAGCTCTAGCGGGAGGGAGCACAGATACGCAGTATTTT. Protein sequence: CASSLALAGGSTDTQYF. The genes are TRBV12-3 or TRBV12-4 and TRBJ2-3; 12 positions agree with TRBD2. The CDR3 contains 17 residues. The junction had 1 base not matched to a gene; V was cut back by 0 bases and J by 0 bases.

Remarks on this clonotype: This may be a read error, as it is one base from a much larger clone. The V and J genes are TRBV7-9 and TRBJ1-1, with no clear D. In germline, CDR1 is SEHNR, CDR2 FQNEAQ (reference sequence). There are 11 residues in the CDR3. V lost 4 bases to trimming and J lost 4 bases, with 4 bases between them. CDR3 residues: CASSWVTEAFF. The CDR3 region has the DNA TGTGCCAGCAGCTGGGTCACTGAAGCTTTCTTT.

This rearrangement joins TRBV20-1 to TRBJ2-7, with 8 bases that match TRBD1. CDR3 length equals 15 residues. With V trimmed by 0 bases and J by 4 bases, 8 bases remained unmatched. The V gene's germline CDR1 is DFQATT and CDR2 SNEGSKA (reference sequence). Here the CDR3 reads CSARDLDRAGYEQYF. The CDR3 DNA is TGCAGTGCTAGAGACTTGGACAGGGCAGGGTACGAGCAGTACTTC.

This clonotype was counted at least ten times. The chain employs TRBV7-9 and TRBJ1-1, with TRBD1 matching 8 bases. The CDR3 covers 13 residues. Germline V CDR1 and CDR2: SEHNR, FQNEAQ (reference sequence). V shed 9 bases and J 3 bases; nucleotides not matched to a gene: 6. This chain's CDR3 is CASSLTGDTEAFF. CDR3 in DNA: TGTGCCAGTAGTTTGACAGGGGACACTGAAGCTTTCTTT.

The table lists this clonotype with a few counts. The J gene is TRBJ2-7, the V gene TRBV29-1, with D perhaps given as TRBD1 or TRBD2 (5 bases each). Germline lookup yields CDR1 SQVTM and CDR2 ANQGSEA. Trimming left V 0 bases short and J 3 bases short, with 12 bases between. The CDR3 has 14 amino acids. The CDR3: CSVEDGTMGYEQYF. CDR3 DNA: TGCAGCGTTGAAGACGGGACGATGGGCTACGAGCAGTACTTC.

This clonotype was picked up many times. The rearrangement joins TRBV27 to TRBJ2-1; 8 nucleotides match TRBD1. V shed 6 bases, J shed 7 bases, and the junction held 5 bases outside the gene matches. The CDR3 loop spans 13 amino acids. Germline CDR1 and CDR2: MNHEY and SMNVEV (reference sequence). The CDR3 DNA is TGTGCCAGCAGCTTAGACAGGGGAAATGAGCAGTTCTTC. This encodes CASSLDRGNEQFF.

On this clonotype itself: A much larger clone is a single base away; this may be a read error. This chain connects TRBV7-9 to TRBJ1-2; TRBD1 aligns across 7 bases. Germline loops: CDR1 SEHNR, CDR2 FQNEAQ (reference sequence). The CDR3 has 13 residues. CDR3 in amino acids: CASSIQGSYDYTF. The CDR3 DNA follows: TGTGCCAGCAGCATACAGGGGAGCTATGACTACACCTTC.

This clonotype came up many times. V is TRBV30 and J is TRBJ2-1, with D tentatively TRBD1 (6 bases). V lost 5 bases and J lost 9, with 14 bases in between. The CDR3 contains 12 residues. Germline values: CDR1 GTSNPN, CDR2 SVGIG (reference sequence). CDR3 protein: CAWVSTGIEQFF. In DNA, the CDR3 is TGTGCCTGGGTTTCCACAGGGATTGAGCAGTTCTTC.

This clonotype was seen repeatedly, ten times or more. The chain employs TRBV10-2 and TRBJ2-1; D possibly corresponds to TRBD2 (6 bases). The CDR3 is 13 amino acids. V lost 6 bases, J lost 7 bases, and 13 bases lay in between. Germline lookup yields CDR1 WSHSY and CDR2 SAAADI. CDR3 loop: CASRPRLVNEQFF. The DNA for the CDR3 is TGCGCCAGCAGACCTCGACTAGTGAATGAGCAGTTCTTC.

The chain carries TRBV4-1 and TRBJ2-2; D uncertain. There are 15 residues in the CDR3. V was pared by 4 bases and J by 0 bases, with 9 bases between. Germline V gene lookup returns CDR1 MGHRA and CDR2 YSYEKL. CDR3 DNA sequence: TGCGCCAGCAGCCCCGGACGGGCGAACACCGGGGAGCTGTTTTTT. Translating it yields CASSPGRANTGELFF.

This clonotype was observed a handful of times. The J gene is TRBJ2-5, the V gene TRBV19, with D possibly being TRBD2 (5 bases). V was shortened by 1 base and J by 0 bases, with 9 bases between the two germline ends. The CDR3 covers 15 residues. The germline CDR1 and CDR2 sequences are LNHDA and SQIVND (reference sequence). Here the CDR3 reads CASSIVPDYQETQYF. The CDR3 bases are TGTGCCAGTAGTATAGTCCCGGACTACCAAGAGACCCAGTACTTC. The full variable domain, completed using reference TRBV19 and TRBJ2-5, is DGGITQSPKYLFRKEGQNVTLSCEQNLNHDAMYWYRQDPGQGLRLIYYSQIVNDFQKGDIAEGYSVSREKKESFPLTVTSAQKNPTAFYLCASSIVPDYQETQYFGPGTRLLVL.

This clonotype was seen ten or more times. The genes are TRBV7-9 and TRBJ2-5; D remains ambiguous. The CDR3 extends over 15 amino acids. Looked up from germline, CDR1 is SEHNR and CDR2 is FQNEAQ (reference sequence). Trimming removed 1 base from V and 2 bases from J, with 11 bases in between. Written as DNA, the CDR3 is TGTGCCAGCAGCTTAGTGTACGAGAGGCAAGAGACCCAGTACTTC. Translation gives CASSLVYERQETQYF.

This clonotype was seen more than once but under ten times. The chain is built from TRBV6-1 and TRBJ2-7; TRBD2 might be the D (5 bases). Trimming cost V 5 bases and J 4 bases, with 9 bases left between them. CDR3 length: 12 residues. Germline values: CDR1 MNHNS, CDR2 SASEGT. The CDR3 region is CASSLLAYEQYF. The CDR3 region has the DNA TGTGCCAGCAGTCTCCTAGCTTACGAGCAGTACTTC.

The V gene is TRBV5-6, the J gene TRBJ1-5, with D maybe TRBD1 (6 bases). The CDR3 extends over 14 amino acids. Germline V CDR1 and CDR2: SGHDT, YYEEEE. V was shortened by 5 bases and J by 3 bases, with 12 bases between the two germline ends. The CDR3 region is CASSLWGANQPQHF. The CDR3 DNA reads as TGTGCCAGCAGTTTATGGGGGGCCAATCAGCCCCAGCATTTT.

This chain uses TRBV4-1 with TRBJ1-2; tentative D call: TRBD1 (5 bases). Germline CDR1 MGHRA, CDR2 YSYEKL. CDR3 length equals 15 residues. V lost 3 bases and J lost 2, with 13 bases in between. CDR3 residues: CASSHNLGGNYGYTF. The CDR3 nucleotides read TGCGCCAGCAGCCACAACCTTGGGGGGAACTATGGCTACACCTTC.

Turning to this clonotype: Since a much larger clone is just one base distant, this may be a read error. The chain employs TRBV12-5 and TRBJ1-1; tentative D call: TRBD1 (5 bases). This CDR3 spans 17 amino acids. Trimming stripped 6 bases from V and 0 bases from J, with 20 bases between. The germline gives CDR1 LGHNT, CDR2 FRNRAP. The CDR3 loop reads CASGPDRSTLMNTEAFF. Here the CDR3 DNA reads TGTGCTAGTGGCCCAGACAGATCCACACTCATGAACACTGAAGCTTTCTTT.

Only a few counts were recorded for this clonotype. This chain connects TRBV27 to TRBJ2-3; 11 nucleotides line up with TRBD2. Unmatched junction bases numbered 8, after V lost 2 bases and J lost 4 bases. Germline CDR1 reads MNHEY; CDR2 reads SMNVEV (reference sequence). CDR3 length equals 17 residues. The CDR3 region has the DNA TGTGCCAGCAGTTTACTAAGTTTAGCGGGGGGGCCAGATACGCAGTATTTT. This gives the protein CASSLLSLAGGPDTQYF.

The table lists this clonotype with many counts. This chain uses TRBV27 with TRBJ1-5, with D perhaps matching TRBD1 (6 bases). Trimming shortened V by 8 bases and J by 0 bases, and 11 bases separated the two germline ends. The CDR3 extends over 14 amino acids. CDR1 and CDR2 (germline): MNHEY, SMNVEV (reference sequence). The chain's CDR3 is CASRTAVSNQPQHF. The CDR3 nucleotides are TGTGCCAGCCGGACAGCCGTTAGCAATCAGCCCCAGCATTTT.

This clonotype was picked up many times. This CDR3 reads CASSSRQGKPQHF. The CDR3 region has the DNA TGTGCCAGCAGCTCGAGACAGGGGAAGCCCCAGCATTTT. The V call is TRBV7-6, the J call TRBJ1-5, with 8 nucleotides matching TRBD1. Germline V lookup: CDR1 SGHVS, CDR2 FNYEAQ. The J segment lost 8 bases and the V segment lost 4 bases, leaving 4 bases of the junction unmatched. CDR3 length: 13 residues.

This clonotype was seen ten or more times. CDR3 coding DNA: TGTGCCACCAGCAGAGATTTAGACGGGGGCTATGGCTACACCTTC. Translated, it gives CATSRDLDGGYGYTF. The chain links TRBV15 to TRBJ1-2; a possible D gene is TRBD1 (5 bases). CDR3 length: 15 amino acids. Germline values: CDR1 LNHNV, CDR2 YYDKDF (reference sequence). Trimming took 0 bases from V and 4 from J, leaving 12 bases between them.